This T cell receptor (beta chain) was retrieved from a study of identical twins (dated by TCRdb to between 2015 and 2016). Regarding the research as a whole: The study deep-sequenced TCR alpha and beta repertoires from monozygotic twins, unrelated adults of various ages and cord blood to test whether fetal clonotypes persist. To rule out contamination, replicate twin experiments were performed at different times with different library preparation protocols.

Receptors were amplified or captured by 5' RACE. TCRdb names Illumina HiSeq 2000 as the instrument used. A universal primer binding site was added through template switching, and the final cDNA carried a unique molecular identifier so that TCR cDNA molecules could be counted accurately. Specific primers in the conserved constant-segment region were used to synthesize first-strand cDNA for the TCR alpha and beta chains. To control for contamination, every cDNA library was double barcoded, receiving both a SMART-Mk sample barcode and Illumina barcodes. Two successive PCR steps introduced TruSeq adapter sequences along with Illumina sample barcodes. Sequencing of the TCR alpha and beta cDNA libraries was done on the Illumina HiSeq platform using custom primers. The authors processed their data as follows. Unique molecular identifiers were extracted from raw reads with MiGEC, and CDR3 positions were determined with MiXCR. For each individual, recombination models were inferred using an EM algorithm with the repgenHMM and IGoR tools. The analysis of shared clonotypes was done with the tcR package in R, with sharing normalized by the product of cloneset sizes. To study raw recombination free of thymic and clonal selection effects, out-of-frame nonproductive sequences were analyzed. In TCRdb, the public reads were trimmed at Q25 with fastp and aligned with MiXCR, with productive beta chains retained. Here each entry gathers all rows of one CDR3 protein and keeps the most common genes and DNA. The authors' filters were not applied to this entry. The sample profile shows hundreds of thousands of distinct CDR3 sequences; 9% to 15% of them were found once. Of the sample, about 1.5% falls within the top ten clones.

To note about this clonotype: No antigen is known for it. Per-nucleotide qualities are absent, and no much larger clonotype sits a single base away.

Every donor in the study was a healthy Caucasian. The twin cohort consisted of three pairs of female monozygotic twins, all aged roughly 18 to 29 years. RNA for TCR libraries was isolated from peripheral blood mononuclear cells. The V end gives up 4 bases and the J end 4 bases, leaving 6 bases in the junction not matched to a gene. CDR1 SQVTM and CDR2 ANQGSEA are derived from the germline V gene. The CDR3 starts with the cysteine, ends with the phenylalanine, and has 13 residues. The only DNA kept is the CDR3, 39 bases in frame from the first base. Study-level results and caveats: Fewer insertions were carried by abundant cord blood beta clonotypes, a similar but weaker trend appeared in young adult naive repertoires, and no such trend appeared in memory repertoires. Compared with coincidental sharing between unrelated individuals, out-of-frame TCR alpha sequences shared between twins showed an excess of sequences with low generation probability. Excess twin sharing in beta out-of-frame sequences was weaker because fewer shared sequences lowered the signal-to-noise ratio. Because the same donors could not be followed over many years, the conclusions depended on cross-sectional statistical analysis. In monozygotic twins, recombination models systematically underestimated out-of-frame TCR alpha sharing, but the models matched the sharing seen between unrelated individuals. Zero-insertion analyses could be partly confounded by invariant T cells such as MAIT and iNKT, though diverse VJ usage argued against such confounding for most clonotypes.

These data were likewise used in another study, on yellow fever vaccine responses in identical twins. The second source states: According to the authors, the vaccine-induced T cell response in identical twins seemed to be partly convergent and partly specific to each individual. In identical twins, the study followed T cell clones that responded to the vaccine with precision.

The sequenced material came from PBMCs. This sequence was found in a woman aged 18-29 years in good health. Recombination joined TRBV29-1 with TRBJ2-5, and 7 junctional nucleotides match TRBD1. The nucleotide sequence is TGCAGCGTTGGCGACAGGGCAACAGAGACCCAGTACTTC. It encodes CSVGDRATETQYF.